This is a list of T cell receptor beta chains from one sample in a study of technical replicates of blood from several donors. Sequencing used immunoSEQ multiplex PCR; TCRdb keeps in-frame clones, though not all of them. The sample yields around 73,000 clones, roughly 90% seen once. The sample was PBMCs. The source of these receptors is a human donor in good health. Some clones in this sample may be carry-over from other donors' samples. The CDR3 runs from the conserved cysteine through the conserved F or W. Each record gives: D gene, V gene, J gene, CDR3 protein, CDR3 DNA. D genes are given only for firm matches.

TRBD1	TRBV2	TRBJ2-3	CASGTGEWDTQYF	TGTGCCAGCGGGACAGGGGAATGGGATACGCAGTATTTT
TRBD2	TRBV30	TRBJ2-2	CAWSVRSGRSTGELFF	TGTGCCTGGAGTGTACGAAGCGGGAGAAGTACCGGGGAGCTGTTTTTT
TRBD1	TRBV7-9	TRBJ1-1	CASRPSRQGAEAFF	TGTGCCAGCAGGCCCTCGAGACAGGGGGCTGAAGCTTTCTTT
NA	TRBV2	TRBJ2-4	CASRRSLIQYF	TGTGCCAGCAGGCGATCCCTCATTCAGTACTTC
NA	TRBV5-1	TRBJ1-3	CASTLGGSSGNTIYF	TGCGCCAGCACCCTGGGGGGGAGCTCTGGAAACACCATATATTTT
NA	TRBV4-2	TRBJ1-3	CASSQERGLSGNTIYF	TGTGCCAGCAGCCAAGAACGCGGTTTATCTGGAAACACCATATATTTT
TRBD2	TRBV4-1	TRBJ2-7	CASSQIPGLAGETYEQYF	TGCGCCAGCAGCCAAATCCCGGGACTAGCGGGGGAAACCTACGAGCAGTACTTC
NA	TRBV7-8	TRBJ2-6	CASSLVPLVGGLNSGANVLTF	TGTGCCAGCAGCTTAGTTCCTCTCGTCGGGGGGCTTAACTCTGGGGCCAACGTCCTGACTTTC
NA	TRBV7-2	TRBJ1-5	CASSFRGGNQPQHF	TGTGCCAGCAGCTTTCGGGGGGGCAATCAGCCCCAGCATTTT
TRBD1	TRBV19	TRBJ2-1	CASSIQGAGSEQFF	TGTGCCAGTAGTATACAGGGGGCGGGTAGTGAGCAGTTCTTC
NA	TRBV2	TRBJ1-2	CASREGGFNYGYTF	TGTGCCAGCAGGGAGGGTGGGTTTAACTATGGCTACACCTTC
TRBD2	TRBV2	TRBJ2-7	CASSGRTSGSWVAYEQYF	TGTGCCAGCAGTGGTAGGACTAGCGGGAGTTGGGTGGCCTACGAGCAGTACTTC
NA	TRBV30	TRBJ2-1	CALQGSSYNEQFF	TGTGCCTTACAGGGCAGCTCCTACAATGAGCAGTTCTTC
TRBD2	TRBV11-2	TRBJ2-5	CASSLVAGGQETQYF	TGTGCCAGCAGCTTAGTAGCGGGAGGCCAAGAGACCCAGTACTTC
TRBD1	TRBV6-6	TRBJ1-5	CASRATGDGNQPQHF	TGTGCCAGCAGAGCGACAGGGGACGGCAATCAGCCCCAGCATTTT
NA	TRBV29-1	TRBJ2-2	CSVGSRVTNTGELFF	TGCAGCGTTGGCTCGAGGGTTACGAACACCGGGGAGCTGTTTTTT
NA	TRBV6-5	TRBJ1-5	CASREDFSQPQHF	TGTGCCAGCAGGGAGGACTTTTCTCAGCCCCAGCATTTT
TRBD1	TRBV6-6	TRBJ1-2	CASSYSRQGKGGYTF	TGTGCCAGCAGTTACTCGAGACAGGGAAAGGGAGGCTACACCTTC
NA	TRBV7-2	TRBJ1-2	CASSLVSGQNRRYGYTF	TGTGCCAGCAGCTTAGTCTCTGGGCAGAACCGACGCTATGGCTACACCTTC
TRBD1	TRBV7-6	TRBJ2-3	CASSLGNGRGLTDTQYF	TGTGCCAGCAGCTTAGGGAACGGCAGGGGGCTTACAGATACGCAGTATTTT
NA	TRBV5-3	TRBJ2-7	CARSEYRYEQYF	TGTGCCAGAAGCGAATACAGATACGAGCAGTACTTC
NA	TRBV27	TRBJ2-7	CACQRRGGSPYEQYF	TGTGCCTGTCAACGGAGGGGCGGAAGCCCCTACGAGCAGTACTTC